This TCR beta chain derives from a study of OX40 agonist ivuxolimab in advanced cancers. Produced via immunoSEQ multiplex PCR; TCRdb's table is partial and in-frame only. Among 20,000 to 25,000 clones, around 83% were seen once, and the ten largest hold 26%. The study, taken as a whole, reports: Certain nonresponding patients likewise had low normalized T-cell clonal expansion.

This clone is termed medium-sized. Its antigen is not known. This TCR was recovered from an adult with an advanced solid tumor such as melanoma, head and neck, liver or kidney cancer. The material sequenced was CD4+ or CD8+ T cells sorted from blood, taken in a trial of the OX40 agonist ivuxolimab.

CDR3 loop: CASSPEGQNTDTQYF. As DNA, the CDR3 is TGTGCCAGCAGCCCGGAGGGCCAGAACACAGATACGCAGTATTTT. The chain links TRBV9 to TRBJ2-3; TRBD2 might be the D (6 bases). The germline V gene has CDR1 SGDLS and CDR2 YYNGEE. The CDR3 loop spans 15 amino acids. Trimming left V 4 bases short and J 2 bases short, with 14 bases between.